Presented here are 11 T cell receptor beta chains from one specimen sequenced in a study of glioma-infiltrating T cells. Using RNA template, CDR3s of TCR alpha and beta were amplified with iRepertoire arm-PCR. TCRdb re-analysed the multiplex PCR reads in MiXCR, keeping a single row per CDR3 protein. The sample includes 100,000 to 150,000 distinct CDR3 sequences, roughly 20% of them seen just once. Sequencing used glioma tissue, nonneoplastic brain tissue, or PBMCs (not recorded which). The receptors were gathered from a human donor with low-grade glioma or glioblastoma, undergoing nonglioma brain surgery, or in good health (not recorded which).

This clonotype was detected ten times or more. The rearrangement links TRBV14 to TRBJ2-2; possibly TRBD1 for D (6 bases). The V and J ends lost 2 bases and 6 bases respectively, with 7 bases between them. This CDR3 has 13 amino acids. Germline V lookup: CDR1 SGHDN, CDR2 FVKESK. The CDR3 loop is CASSQNRAGELFF. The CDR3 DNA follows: TGTGCCAGCAGCCAAAACAGGGCCGGGGAGCTGTTTTTT. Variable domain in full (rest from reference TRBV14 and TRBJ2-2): EAGVTQFPSHSVIEKGQTVTLRCDPISGHDNLYWYRRVMGKEIKFLLHFVKESKQDESGMPNNRFLAERTGGTYSTLKVQPAELEDSGVYFCASSQNRAGELFFGEGSRLTVL.

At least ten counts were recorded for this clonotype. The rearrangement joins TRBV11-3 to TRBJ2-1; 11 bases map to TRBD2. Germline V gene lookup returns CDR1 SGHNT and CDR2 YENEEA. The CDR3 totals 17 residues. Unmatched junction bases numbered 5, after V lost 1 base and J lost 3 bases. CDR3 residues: CASSLGGLADDYNEQFF. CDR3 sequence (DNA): TGTGCCAGCAGCTTAGGGGGACTAGCGGACGACTACAATGAGCAGTTCTTC.

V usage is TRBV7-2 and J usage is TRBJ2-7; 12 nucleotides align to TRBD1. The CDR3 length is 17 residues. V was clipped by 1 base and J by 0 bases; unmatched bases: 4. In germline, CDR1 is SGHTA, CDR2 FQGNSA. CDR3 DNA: TGTGCCAGCAGCTTAGAGGGACAGGGGGCGGGCTCCTACGAGCAGTACTTC. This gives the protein CASSLEGQGAGSYEQYF.

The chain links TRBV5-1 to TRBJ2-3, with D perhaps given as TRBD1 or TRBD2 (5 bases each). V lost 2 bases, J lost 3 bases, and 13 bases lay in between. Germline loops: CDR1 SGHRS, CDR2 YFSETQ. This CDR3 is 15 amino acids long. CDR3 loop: CASSLESGPTDTQYF. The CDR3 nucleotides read TGCGCCAGCAGCTTAGAATCGGGACCAACAGATACGCAGTATTTT.

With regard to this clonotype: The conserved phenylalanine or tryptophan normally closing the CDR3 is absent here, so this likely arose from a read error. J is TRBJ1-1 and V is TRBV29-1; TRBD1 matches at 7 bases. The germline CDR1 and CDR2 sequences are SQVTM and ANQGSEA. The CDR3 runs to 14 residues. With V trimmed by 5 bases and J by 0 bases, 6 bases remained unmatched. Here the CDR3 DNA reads TGCAGCGTTCAGGGGGGGATATTGAACACTGAAGCTTTCTTG. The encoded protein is CSVQGGILNTEAFL.

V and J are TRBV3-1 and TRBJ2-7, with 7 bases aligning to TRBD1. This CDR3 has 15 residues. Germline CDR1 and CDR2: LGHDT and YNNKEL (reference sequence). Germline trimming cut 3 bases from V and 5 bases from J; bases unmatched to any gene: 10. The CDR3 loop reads CASSHRTTGPHEQYF. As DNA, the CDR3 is TGTGCCAGCAGCCATCGTACGACAGGGCCCCACGAGCAGTACTTC.

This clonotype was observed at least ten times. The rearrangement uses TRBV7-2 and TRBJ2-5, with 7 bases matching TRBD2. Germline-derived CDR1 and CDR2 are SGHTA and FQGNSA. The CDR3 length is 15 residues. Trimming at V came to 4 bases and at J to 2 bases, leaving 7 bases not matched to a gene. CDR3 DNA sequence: TGTGCCAGCAGCTCCCGAGCGGGATTTCAAGAGACCCAGTACTTC. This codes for CASSSRAGFQETQYF.

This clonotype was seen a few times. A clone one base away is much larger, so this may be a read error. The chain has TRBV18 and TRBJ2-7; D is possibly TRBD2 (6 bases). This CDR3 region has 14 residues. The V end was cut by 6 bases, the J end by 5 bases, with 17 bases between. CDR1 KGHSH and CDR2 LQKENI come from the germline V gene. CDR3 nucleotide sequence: TGTGCCAGCTCGTACCGGGAAAGGGAGGACGAGCAGTACTTC. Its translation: CASSYREREDEQYF.

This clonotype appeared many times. DNA for the CDR3: TGTGCCAGCAGCCCGGGACAGGGAAACTATGGCTACACCTTC. Amino acids: CASSPGQGNYGYTF. This chain links TRBV12-3 or TRBV12-4 with TRBJ1-2, with TRBD1 matching 9 bases. The length of the CDR3 is 14 residues. V was pared by 6 bases and J by 2 bases, with 4 bases of the junction left unmatched.

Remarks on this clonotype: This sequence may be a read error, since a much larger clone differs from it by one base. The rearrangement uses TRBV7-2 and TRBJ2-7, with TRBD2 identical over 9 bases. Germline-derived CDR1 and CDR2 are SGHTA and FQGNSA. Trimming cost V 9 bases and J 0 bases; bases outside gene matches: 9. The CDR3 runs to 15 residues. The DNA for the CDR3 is TGTGCCAGGAGCGGAGCGGGAGGTCGCTCCTACGAGCAGTACTTC. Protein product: CARSGAGGRSYEQYF.

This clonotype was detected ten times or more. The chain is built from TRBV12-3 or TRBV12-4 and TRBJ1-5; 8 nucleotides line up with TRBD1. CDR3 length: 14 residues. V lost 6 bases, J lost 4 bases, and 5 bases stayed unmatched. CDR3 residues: CASSPQGENQPQHF. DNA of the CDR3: TGTGCCAGCAGCCCACAGGGGGAGAATCAGCCCCAGCATTTT.